Below, 4 T cell receptor beta chains from the same sample are listed, as sequenced in a study of control samples from healthy donors and cancer patients. The assay was immunoSEQ multiplex PCR, and TCRdb's table has in-frame clones only and misses some. Among over 150,000 clones listed, 80% to 95% were seen once. Sequenced material: blood. The source is a man between 18 and 35 years old in good health.

This chain joins TRBV6-5 and TRBJ1-2, with TRBD1 as a possible D gene (5 bases). V lost 0 bases, J lost 5 bases, and 7 bases lay in between. The V gene's germline CDR1 is MNHEY and CDR2 SVGAGI. The CDR3 runs 13 residues. CDR3 DNA: TGTGCCAGCAGTTACTCCGGGACGTATGGCTACACCTTC. Translating it yields CASSYSGTYGYTF.

The chain joins TRBV2 to TRBJ1-1, with D uncertain. CDR1 and CDR2 (germline): SNHLY, FYNNEI. The CDR3 has 14 amino acids. V dropped 6 bases and J dropped 1 base, with 12 bases sitting between them. The CDR3 DNA reads as TGTGCCAGCAGGACCCCCTTCGGGAACACTGAAGCTTTCTTT. Its translation is CASRTPFGNTEAFF.

The sample holds one count of this clone. The chain is built from TRBV6-2 or TRBV6-3 and TRBJ1-5; 9 positions agree with TRBD1. V lost 6 bases, J lost 6 bases, and 6 bases stayed unmatched. This CDR3 has 14 amino acids. The germline V gene has CDR1 MNHEY and CDR2 SVGEGT. The CDR3 DNA reads TGTGCCAGCAGCCTACAGGGGGCTCGTCAGCCCCAGCATTTT. As protein: CASSLQGARQPQHF.

The chain employs TRBV19 and TRBJ2-2, with 7 bases matching TRBD2. J was trimmed by 5 bases and V by 7 bases; bases with no gene match: 4. The CDR3 spans 13 residues. Germline V lookup: CDR1 LNHDA, CDR2 SQIVND (reference sequence). The CDR3 loop is CASNWGGTGELFF. The CDR3 DNA reads as TGTGCCAGTAATTGGGGGGGGACCGGGGAGCTGTTTTTT. Combining the CDR3 with reference TRBV19 and TRBJ2-2 gives the whole variable domain DGGITQSPKYLFRKEGQNVTLSCEQNLNHDAMYWYRQDPGQGLRLIYYSQIVNDFQKGDIAEGYSVSREKKESFPLTVTSAQKNPTAFYLCASNWGGTGELFFGEGSRLTVL.